This T cell receptor (beta chain) was observed in a study of T cell responses to AZD1222 COVID-19 vaccine. Study context: It was second doses at about 4 or about 12 weeks that were pooled.

Study observations and caveats: Baseline seropositivity occurred in only a handful of AZD1222 recipients. No day 14 peak samples; only post-peak repertoires were characterized.

Trimming cost V 0 bases and J 0 bases, with 3 bases left between them. Germline V gene data show CDR1 as MNHEY and CDR2 as SMNVEV (reference sequence). The CDR3 sequence is 15 residues long. Clones were sequenced by immunoSEQ multiplex PCR, and TCRdb holds only the in-frame ones, with some missing. The table includes some 130,000 clones, 90% detected once. On this clone itself: Its antigen remains unknown.

The V and J genes are TRBV27 and TRBJ1-6; D is undetermined. This sample comprised peripheral blood, obtained on day 0 of AZD1222 vaccination. This receptor was identified in an adult in good health. CDR3 sequence: CASSLSSSYNSPLHF. The CDR3 coding sequence is TGTGCCAGCAGTTTATCTAGCTCCTATAATTCACCCCTCCACTTT.